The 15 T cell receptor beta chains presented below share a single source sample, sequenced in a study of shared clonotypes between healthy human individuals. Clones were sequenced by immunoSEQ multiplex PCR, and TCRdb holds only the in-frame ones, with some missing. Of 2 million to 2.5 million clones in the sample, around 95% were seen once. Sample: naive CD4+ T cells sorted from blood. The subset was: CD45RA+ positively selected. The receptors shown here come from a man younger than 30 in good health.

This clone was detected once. The CDR3 bases are TGCGCCAGCAGCCCCTACGGACTAGCGGCTAACTACGAGCAGTACTTC. Its protein is CASSPYGLAANYEQYF. The gene calls are TRBV5-1 and TRBJ2-7; TRBD2 agrees at 10 bases. Germline lookup yields CDR1 SGHRS and CDR2 YFSETQ. After removal of 4 bases from V and 3 bases from J, the junction contained 10 bases not matched to a gene. This CDR3 spans 16 amino acids.

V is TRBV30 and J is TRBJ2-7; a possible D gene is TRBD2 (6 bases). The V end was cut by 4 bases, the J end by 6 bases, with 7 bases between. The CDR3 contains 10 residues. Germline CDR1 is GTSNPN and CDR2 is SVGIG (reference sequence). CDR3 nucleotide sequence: TGTGCCTGGAAGGGAGGCGAGCAGTACTTC. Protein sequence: CAWKGGEQYF.

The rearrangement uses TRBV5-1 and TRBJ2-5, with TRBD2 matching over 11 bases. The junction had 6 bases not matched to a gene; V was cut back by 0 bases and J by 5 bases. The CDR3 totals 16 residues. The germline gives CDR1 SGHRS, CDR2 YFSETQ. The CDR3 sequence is CASSLGSGRARETQYF. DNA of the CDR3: TGCGCCAGCAGCTTGGGTAGCGGGAGGGCCCGTGAGACCCAGTACTTC.

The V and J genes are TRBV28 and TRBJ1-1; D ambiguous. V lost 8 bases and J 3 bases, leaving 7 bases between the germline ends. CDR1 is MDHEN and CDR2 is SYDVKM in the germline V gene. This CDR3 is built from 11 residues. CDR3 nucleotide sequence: TGTGCCAGCCGTATATACACTGAAGCTTTCTTT. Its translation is CASRIYTEAFF.

CDR3 loop: CASRGFYNEQFF. The CDR3 DNA follows: TGTGCCAGCAGAGGATTCTACAATGAGCAGTTCTTC. The genes are TRBV7-2 and TRBJ2-1, with unresolved D. The V and J ends lost 6 bases and 3 bases respectively, with 6 bases between them. The germline CDR1 and CDR2 sequences are SGHTA and FQGNSA. The CDR3 consists of 12 residues.

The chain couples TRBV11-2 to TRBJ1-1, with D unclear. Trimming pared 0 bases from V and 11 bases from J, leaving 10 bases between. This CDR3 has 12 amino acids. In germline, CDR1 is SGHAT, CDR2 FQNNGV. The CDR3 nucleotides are TGTGCCAGCAGCTTAGATGAGGAAGGTGCTTTCTTT. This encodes CASSLDEEGAFF.

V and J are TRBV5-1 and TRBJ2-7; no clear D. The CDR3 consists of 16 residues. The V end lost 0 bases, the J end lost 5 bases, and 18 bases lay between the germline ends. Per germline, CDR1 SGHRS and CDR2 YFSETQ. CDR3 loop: CASSLDVSARLNEQYF. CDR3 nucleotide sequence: TGCGCCAGCAGCTTGGATGTCTCGGCTAGATTAAACGAGCAGTACTTC.

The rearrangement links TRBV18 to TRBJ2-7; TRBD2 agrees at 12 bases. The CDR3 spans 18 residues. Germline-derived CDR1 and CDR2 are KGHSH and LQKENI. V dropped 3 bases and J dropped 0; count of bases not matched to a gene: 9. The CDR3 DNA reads TGTGCCAGCTCACCCCCCAGGACTAGCGGGGATAGCTCCTACGAGCAGTACTTC. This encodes CASSPPRTSGDSSYEQYF. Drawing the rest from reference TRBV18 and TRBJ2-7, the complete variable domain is NAGVMQNPRHLVRRRGQEARLRCSPMKGHSHVYWYRQLPEEGLKFMVYLQKENIIDESGMPKERFSAEFPKEGPSILRIQQVVRGDSAAYFCASSPPRTSGDSSYEQYFGPGTRLTVT.

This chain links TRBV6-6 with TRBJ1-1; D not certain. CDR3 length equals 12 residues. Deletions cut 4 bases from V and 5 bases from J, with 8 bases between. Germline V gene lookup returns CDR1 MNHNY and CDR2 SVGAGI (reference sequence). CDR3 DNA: TGTGCCAGCAGTTGGAGAGTAACTGAAGCTTTCTTT. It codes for CASSWRVTEAFF.

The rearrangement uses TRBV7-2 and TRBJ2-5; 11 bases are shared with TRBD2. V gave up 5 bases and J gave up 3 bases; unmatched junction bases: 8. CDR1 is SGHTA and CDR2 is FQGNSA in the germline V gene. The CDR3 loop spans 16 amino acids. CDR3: CASSLVRGLAEETQYF. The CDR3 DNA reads TGTGCCAGCAGCCTGGTCCGGGGACTAGCGGAAGAGACCCAGTACTTC. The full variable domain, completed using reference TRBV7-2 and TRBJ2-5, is GAGVSQSPSNKVTEKGKDVELRCDPISGHTALYWYRQSLGQGLEFLIYFQGNSAPDKSGLPSDRFSAERTGGSVSTLTIQRTQQEDSAVYLCASSLVRGLAEETQYFGPGTRLLVL.

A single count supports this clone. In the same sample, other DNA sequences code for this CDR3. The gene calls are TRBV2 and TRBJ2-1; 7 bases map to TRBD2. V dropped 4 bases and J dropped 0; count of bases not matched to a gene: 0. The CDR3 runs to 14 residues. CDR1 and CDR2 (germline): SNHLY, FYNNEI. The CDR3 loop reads CASSGGSSYNEQFF. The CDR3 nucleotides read TGTGCCAGCAGTGGCGGGAGCTCCTACAATGAGCAGTTCTTC.

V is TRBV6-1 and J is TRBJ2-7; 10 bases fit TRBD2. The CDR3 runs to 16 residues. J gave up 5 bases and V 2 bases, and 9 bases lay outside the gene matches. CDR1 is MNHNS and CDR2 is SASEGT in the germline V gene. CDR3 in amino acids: CASSEWGGLAGDEQYF. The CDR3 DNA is TGTGCCAGCAGTGAATGGGGAGGGCTAGCGGGAGACGAGCAGTACTTC.

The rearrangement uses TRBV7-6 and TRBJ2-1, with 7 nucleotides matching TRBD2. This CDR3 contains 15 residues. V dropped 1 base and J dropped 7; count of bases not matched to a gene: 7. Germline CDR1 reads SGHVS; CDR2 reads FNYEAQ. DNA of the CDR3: TGTGCCAGCAGCTTAGGCGGGAGTCCCCTGAATGAGCAGTTCTTC. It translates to CASSLGGSPLNEQFF.

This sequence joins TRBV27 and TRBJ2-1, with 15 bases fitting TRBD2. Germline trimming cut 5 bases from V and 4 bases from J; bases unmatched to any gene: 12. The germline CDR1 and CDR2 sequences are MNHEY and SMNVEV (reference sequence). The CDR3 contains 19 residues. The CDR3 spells CASSPRGLAGGEGYNEQFF. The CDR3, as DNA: TGTGCCAGCAGTCCACGGGGACTAGCGGGAGGAGAAGGTTACAATGAGCAGTTCTTC.

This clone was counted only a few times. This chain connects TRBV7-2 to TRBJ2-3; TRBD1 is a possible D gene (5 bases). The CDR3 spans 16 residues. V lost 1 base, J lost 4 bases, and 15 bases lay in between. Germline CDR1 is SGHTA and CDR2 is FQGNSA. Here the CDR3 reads CASSLVAGPRADTQYF. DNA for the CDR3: TGTGCCAGCAGCTTAGTCGCAGGGCCCCGGGCAGATACGCAGTATTTT.